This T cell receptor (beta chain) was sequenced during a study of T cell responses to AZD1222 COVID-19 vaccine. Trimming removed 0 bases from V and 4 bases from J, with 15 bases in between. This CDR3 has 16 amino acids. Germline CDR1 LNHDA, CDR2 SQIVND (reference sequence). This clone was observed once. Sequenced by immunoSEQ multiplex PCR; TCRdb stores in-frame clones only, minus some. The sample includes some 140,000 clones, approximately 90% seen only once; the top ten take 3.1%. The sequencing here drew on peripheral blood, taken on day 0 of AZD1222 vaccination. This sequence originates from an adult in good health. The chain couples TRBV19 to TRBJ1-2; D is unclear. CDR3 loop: CASSIDPEGRGYGYTF. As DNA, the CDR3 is TGTGCCAGTAGTATAGATCCGGAAGGGAGAGGCTATGGCTACACCTTC.